These 31 T cell receptor beta chains were sequenced from one sample in a study of T cells after yellow fever vaccination. TCRdb reprocessed the 5' RACE reads with MiXCR, giving one entry per CDR3 protein. The data contain more than 200,000 distinct CDR3 sequences, approximately 3.5% of them singletons. The sequenced sample was PBMCs, obtained 15 days after the yellow fever booster vaccination. These receptors originate from a man between 18 and 35 years old who received the YFV17D yellow fever vaccine.

This clonotype was counted at least ten times. This sequence joins TRBV10-3 and TRBJ2-5; D ambiguous. The CDR3 sequence is 11 residues long. The germline V gene has CDR1 ENHRY and CDR2 SYGVKD. V shed 3 bases and J shed 4 bases, with 3 bases lying between them. DNA for the CDR3: TGTGCCATCAGTGACGGAGAGACCCAGTACTTC. This codes for CAISDGETQYF.

This clonotype was counted ten times or more. The gene calls are TRBV20-1 and TRBJ1-1, with 8 bases matching TRBD1. CDR1 is DFQATT, CDR2 SNEGSKA, per germline (reference sequence). The J segment lost 5 bases and the V segment lost 1 base, leaving 6 bases of the junction unmatched. The CDR3 sequence is 14 residues long. This CDR3 reads CSARVAGGRTEAFF. CDR3 DNA: TGCAGTGCTAGAGTCGCAGGGGGCAGGACTGAAGCTTTCTTT.

This chain connects TRBV28 to TRBJ2-4, with D possibly TRBD2 on 5 matching bases. Trimming cost V 6 bases and J 1 base, with 10 bases left between them. The length of the CDR3 is 14 residues. Looked up from germline, CDR1 is MDHEN and CDR2 is SYDVKM. CDR3 nucleotide sequence: TGTGCCAGCAGAGAGGGCTTTGCCAAAAACATTCAGTACTTC. Its protein is CASREGFAKNIQYF.

This clonotype was seen repeatedly, ten times or more. CDR3 nucleotide sequence: TGCAGTGCTATGGGGCTCCACACCGGCACAGATACGCAGTATTTT. Protein: CSAMGLHTGTDTQYF. The chain joins TRBV20-1 to TRBJ2-3; D may be TRBD1 (5 bases). V shed 4 bases and J shed 1 base, with 15 bases lying between them. CDR3 length equals 15 residues. Germline V gene lookup returns CDR1 DFQATT and CDR2 SNEGSKA (reference sequence).

At least ten counts were recorded for this clonotype. The chain joins TRBV3-1 to TRBJ2-7, with 8 bases matching TRBD1. Trimming took 1 base from V and 2 from J; bases not matched to a gene: 4. The CDR3 is 15 amino acids. Germline CDR1 reads LGHDT; CDR2 reads YNNKEL (reference sequence). CDR3 loop: CASSQVDRAAYEQYF. CDR3 nucleotide sequence: TGTGCCAGCAGCCAAGTGGACAGGGCTGCCTACGAGCAGTACTTC.

This clonotype was seen repeatedly, ten times or more. The rearrangement links TRBV7-2 to TRBJ1-5; no clear D. There are 14 residues in the CDR3. V was trimmed by 6 bases and J by 4 bases, leaving 13 bases between them. The germline gives CDR1 SGHTA, CDR2 FQGNSA. CDR3 DNA sequence: TGTGCCAGCAGGCGGGATTTCGGTAATCAGCCCCAGCATTTT. Residues: CASRRDFGNQPQHF.

Worth noting for this clonotype: This could be a read error, since a much larger clone is one nucleotide away. This chain uses TRBV16 with TRBJ1-1, with D uncertain. The CDR3 extends over 14 amino acids. Germline V lookup: CDR1 KGHSY, CDR2 FQNENV. The CDR3 DNA sequence: TGTGCCAGCTGCCAAAGAGCTCGTTCCACTGAAGCTTTCTTT. The encoded protein is CASCQRARSTEAFF. The whole variable domain, filled in from reference TRBV16 and TRBJ1-1, reads GEEVAQTPKHLVRGEGQKAKLYCAPIKGHSYVFWYQQVLKNEFKFLISFQNENVFDETGMPKERFSAKCLPNSPCSLEIQATKLEDSAVYFCASCQRARSTEAFFGQGTRLTVV.

The table lists this clonotype with many counts. The chain carries TRBV27 and TRBJ1-5; TRBD1 matches 8 bases. The V and J ends lost 10 bases and 6 bases, in that order; junction bases with no gene match: 8. Germline V gene lookup returns CDR1 MNHEY and CDR2 SMNVEV (reference sequence). The CDR3 loop spans 13 amino acids. CDR3: CATSGTGGQPQHF. The CDR3 DNA is TGTGCCACCAGCGGGACAGGCGGTCAGCCCCAGCATTTT.

This clonotype has at least ten counts. V gene TRBV3-1 combines with J gene TRBJ1-1; possible D gene TRBD1, 5 bases. The length of the CDR3 is 12 residues. Looked up from germline, CDR1 is LGHDT and CDR2 is YNNKEL (reference sequence). V lost 6 bases and J lost 4, with 9 bases in between. The DNA for the CDR3 is TGTGCCAGCAGAGCAGGGACCACTGAAGCTTTCTTT. Amino acid sequence: CASRAGTTEAFF.

This clonotype has a count of ten or more. The V call is TRBV5-1, the J call TRBJ2-3; TRBD1 matches 9 bases. The CDR3 contains 15 residues. V lost 3 bases, J lost 2 bases, and 4 bases stayed unmatched. Germline V gives CDR1 SGHRS, CDR2 YFSETQ. The CDR3 DNA sequence: TGCGCCAGCAGCTCCGGGACAGGGTACACAGATACGCAGTATTTT. Its translation is CASSSGTGYTDTQYF.

This clonotype was observed at least ten times. This chain connects TRBV7-2 to TRBJ1-2; TRBD1 might be the D (5 bases). The CDR3 is 15 amino acids. Germline CDR1 and CDR2: SGHTA and FQGNSA. The germline V and J ends were trimmed by 5 bases and 6 bases, with 19 bases remaining between them. CDR3 loop: CASSPGAASFDGYTF. The DNA for the CDR3 is TGTGCCAGCAGCCCCGGGGCGGCCAGTTTTGATGGCTACACCTTC.

This clonotype has ten or more counts. The chain carries TRBV14 and TRBJ2-1, with D possibly TRBD2 on 6 matching bases. Trimming stripped 4 bases from V and 6 bases from J, with 10 bases between. The CDR3 has 13 amino acids. CDR1 SGHDN and CDR2 FVKESK come from the germline V gene. CDR3 sequence: CASSLSGPNEQFF. In DNA, the CDR3 is TGTGCCAGCAGCCTTAGCGGTCCCAATGAGCAGTTCTTC.

In this sample, this clonotype turned up many times. The chain employs TRBV7-9 and TRBJ1-1; D is uncertain. The V end was cut by 6 bases, the J end by 6 bases, with 11 bases between. This CDR3 comprises 12 residues. The germline V gene has CDR1 SEHNR and CDR2 FQNEAQ (reference sequence). The CDR3 loop is CASRDERAEAFF. The CDR3 coding sequence is TGTGCCAGCAGAGACGAGAGGGCTGAAGCTTTCTTT.

This clonotype has at least ten counts. The V call is TRBV19, the J call TRBJ1-1, with D uncertain. Trimming stripped 6 bases from V and 4 bases from J, with 12 bases between. The CDR3 is 13 residues long. Germline values: CDR1 LNHDA, CDR2 SQIVND (reference sequence). In nucleotides, the CDR3 is TGTGCCAGTAGATTGGGAACTGGCACTGAAGCTTTCTTT. Translation gives CASRLGTGTEAFF.

This clonotype was seen at least ten times. This chain links TRBV6-6 with TRBJ1-4; D is unclear. V lost 2 bases to trimming and J lost 3 bases, with 10 bases between them. The CDR3 runs to 15 residues. Germline CDR1 reads MNHNY; CDR2 reads SVGAGI (reference sequence). The CDR3 protein is CASSYHTPANEKLFF. The CDR3 coding sequence is TGTGCCAGCAGTTACCACACACCCGCTAATGAAAAACTGTTTTTT.

Many counts were recorded for this clonotype. This chain connects TRBV10-3 to TRBJ1-1, with TRBD1 matching over 7 bases. Germline trimming cut 4 bases from V and 1 base from J; bases unmatched to any gene: 3. The CDR3 sequence is 14 residues long. The germline V gene has CDR1 ENHRY and CDR2 SYGVKD. The CDR3, as DNA: TGTGCCATCAGTGGACAGGGCGGGAACACTGAAGCTTTCTTT. This translates into CAISGQGGNTEAFF.

This clonotype was seen repeatedly, ten times or more. The CDR3 is CASSLAADREQYV. In DNA, the CDR3 is TGTGCCAGCAGCTTGGCGGCCGATCGGGAGCAGTACGTC. V is TRBV5-5 and J is TRBJ2-7, with D uncertain. CDR1 is SGHKS and CDR2 is YYEKEE in the germline V gene (reference sequence). The CDR3 is made up of 13 amino acids. V was clipped by 0 bases and J by 7 bases, with 11 bases between them.

In this sample, this clonotype turned up many times. J is TRBJ1-2 and V is TRBV6-1; TRBD1 aligns across 7 bases. Unmatched junction bases numbered 7, after V lost 4 bases and J lost 8 bases. The germline CDR1 and CDR2 sequences are MNHNS and SASEGT. This CDR3 comprises 13 residues. The CDR3 is CASSGGQPRGYTF. As DNA, the CDR3 is TGTGCCAGCAGTGGGGGACAGCCGCGGGGCTACACCTTC.

This clonotype was counted many times. The chain combines TRBV4-3 with TRBJ2-6; possible D gene TRBD1, 6 bases. V was trimmed by 0 bases and J by 4 bases, leaving 16 bases between them. The CDR3 contains 18 residues. Germline loops: CDR1 LGHNA, CDR2 YSLEER. The CDR3: CASSQEWRQGHGANVLTF. For the CDR3, the DNA is TGCGCCAGCAGCCAAGAGTGGAGGCAGGGGCACGGGGCCAACGTCCTGACTTTC.

This clonotype has at least ten counts. The rearrangement uses TRBV7-9 and TRBJ2-1; D is possibly TRBD2 (5 bases). The CDR3 has 13 residues. V lost 2 bases to trimming and J lost 10 bases, with 12 bases between them. Per germline, CDR1 SEHNR and CDR2 FQNEAQ (reference sequence). CDR3 residues: CASSLNDRGEQFF. The CDR3, as DNA: TGTGCCAGCAGCTTAAACGATAGAGGGGAGCAGTTCTTC.

This clonotype was seen at least ten times. The gene calls are TRBV7-3 and TRBJ2-6; D perhaps matches TRBD1 (5 bases). The CDR3 contains 15 residues. V lost 6 bases and J lost 4, with 13 bases in between. CDR1 is SGHTA and CDR2 is FQGTGA in the germline V gene. This CDR3 is CASSPQGSGANVLTF. The CDR3 nucleotides are TGTGCCAGCAGTCCTCAGGGTTCAGGGGCCAACGTCCTGACTTTC. Full variable domain (rest looked up from reference TRBV7-3 and TRBJ2-6): GAGVSQTPSNKVTEKGKYVELRCDPISGHTALYWYRQSLGQGPEFLIYFQGTGAADDSGLPNDRFFAVRPEGSVSTLKIQRTERGDSAVYLCASSPQGSGANVLTFGAGSRLTVL.

There are many counts of this clonotype. This chain uses TRBV6-2 or TRBV6-3 with TRBJ2-2; D uncertain. The length of the CDR3 is 15 residues. CDR1 is MNHEY, CDR2 SVGEGT, per germline. Deletions cut 2 bases from V and 3 bases from J, with 10 bases between. The CDR3 region has the DNA TGTGCCAGCAGTTACGGGCCAGTATACACCGGGGAGCTGTTTTTT. Protein product: CASSYGPVYTGELFF.

This clonotype showed up just a few times. V gene TRBV10-3 combines with J gene TRBJ2-3; D might be TRBD1 (6 bases). With 0 bases removed from V and 0 bases from J, the gap between germline ends came to 10 bases. Germline V lookup: CDR1 ENHRY, CDR2 SYGVKD. This CDR3 contains 16 residues. This chain's CDR3 is CAISESTGPSTDTQYF. The CDR3 region has the DNA TGTGCCATCAGTGAGTCGACAGGACCCAGCACAGATACGCAGTATTTT.

The table lists this clonotype with a few counts. The CDR3 reads CASSSDLLAGVGDTQYF. DNA for the CDR3: TGTGCCAGCAGTTCCGACCTACTAGCGGGGGTGGGAGATACGCAGTATTTT. The chain carries TRBV12-3 or TRBV12-4 and TRBJ2-3; TRBD2 agrees at 11 bases. The length of the CDR3 is 17 residues. The trim removed 4 bases at V and 5 bases at J, leaving 11 bases unmatched.

This clonotype was recorded many times. The chain joins TRBV6-5 to TRBJ2-7; D not certain. The germline V gene has CDR1 MNHEY and CDR2 SVGAGI. The CDR3 has 13 amino acids. V was cut by 5 bases and J by 1 base, with 9 bases left in between. This chain's CDR3 is CASSPQASYEQYF. The CDR3 nucleotides are TGTGCCAGCAGTCCCCAGGCATCCTACGAGCAGTACTTC.

This clonotype came up many times. This rearrangement joins TRBV12-3 or TRBV12-4 to TRBJ2-5; 7 positions agree with TRBD1. V lost 5 bases and J lost 4; bases outside the gene matches: 13. The CDR3 runs to 16 residues. The CDR3 reads CASSPRQGSRAETQYF. The DNA for the CDR3 is TGTGCCAGCAGTCCGCGACAGGGAAGCCGGGCAGAGACCCAGTACTTC.

In this sample, this clonotype turned up many times. This chain connects TRBV3-1 to TRBJ2-4; 10 bases agree with TRBD2. The V gene's germline CDR1 is LGHDT and CDR2 YNNKEL (reference sequence). V was pared by 2 bases and J by 8 bases, with 6 bases of the junction left unmatched. The CDR3 covers 15 residues. In DNA form, the CDR3 reads TGTGCCAGCAGCCAACAAGCGGGGGGGCAGGACATTCAGTACTTC. This gives the protein CASSQQAGGQDIQYF.

This clonotype was recorded at least ten times. The chain combines TRBV4-2 with TRBJ1-6; D is possibly TRBD1 (5 bases). Germline V CDR1 and CDR2: LGHNA, YNFKEQ. The CDR3 contains 22 residues. V was cut by 3 bases and J by 5 bases, with 32 bases left in between. CDR3 residues: CASSHNVGARPHQTTDNSPLHF. CDR3 sequence (DNA): TGTGCCAGCAGCCACAATGTGGGTGCGAGGCCGCATCAGACGACAGATAATTCACCCCTCCACTTT.

This clonotype has ten or more counts. The J gene is TRBJ1-5, the V gene TRBV20-1; D not certain. CDR3 length: 13 amino acids. Between the trimmed V and J ends, which lost 6 bases and 0 bases, there was a span of 9 bases. Per germline, CDR1 DFQATT and CDR2 SNEGSKA (reference sequence). DNA for the CDR3: TGCAGTGCGCGGCAGTCTAGCAATCAGCCCCAGCATTTT. It is translated as CSARQSSNQPQHF.

This clonotype occurred many times. V and J are TRBV12-3 or TRBV12-4 and TRBJ2-5, with a tentative D call TRBD1 (6 bases). Deletions cut 7 bases from V and 1 base from J, with 13 bases between. The CDR3 totals 14 residues. CDR3 region: CASIKDSFQETQYF. CDR3 nucleotide sequence: TGTGCCAGCATCAAGGACAGCTTCCAAGAGACCCAGTACTTC.

The rearrangement uses TRBV4-3 and TRBJ2-6, with TRBD2 as a possible D gene (5 bases). The ends were cut back, 4 bases at V and 1 base at J, with 14 bases in the middle. The CDR3 is 17 residues long. Germline CDR1 is LGHNA and CDR2 is YSLEER. The CDR3 nucleotides read TGCGCCAGCAGCCCCCGGAGATCGGGGTCTGGGGCCAACGTCCTGACTTTC. Protein sequence: CASSPRRSGSGANVLTF.